This passage covers 18 T cell receptor beta chains from one sample sequenced in a study of cytomegalovirus exposure and HLA in healthy donors. With 60 Vbeta and 13 Jbeta primers, the PCR was carried out. The data were produced by immunoSEQ multiplex PCR, yet TCRdb's version contains in-frame clones alone and is incomplete. The sample shows about 140,000 clones, approximately 73% of them seen only once. Sequencing was performed on PBMCs. Source of these receptors: a man aged 25 to 40 in good health and CMV-seropositive.

This clone was observed a handful of times. The rearrangement joins TRBV19 to TRBJ2-7; 8 nucleotides line up with TRBD1. The CDR3 spans 14 residues. V shed 5 bases and J 7 bases; nucleotides not matched to a gene: 10. CDR1 is LNHDA, CDR2 SQIVND, per germline (reference sequence). The DNA for the CDR3 is TGTGCCAGTAGTCCCGAGGACAGGGATTTGGAGCAGTACTTC. It translates to CASSPEDRDLEQYF.

This chain connects TRBV10-3 to TRBJ2-5, with 11 bases that match TRBD1. V shed 9 bases, J shed 11 bases, and the junction held 8 bases outside the gene matches. Per germline, CDR1 ENHRY and CDR2 SYGVKD. The CDR3 runs 12 residues. CDR3 DNA sequence: TGTGCCATGGGACAGGGGGAAGGGGAGCAGTACTTC. Encoded protein: CAMGQGEGEQYF.

The V call is TRBV6-5, the J call TRBJ2-7; D call uncertain. Germline values: CDR1 MNHEY, CDR2 SVGAGI. Trimming took off 2 bases at V and 1 base at J, with 9 bases between the two ends. The CDR3 length is 14 residues. The CDR3 nucleotides are TGTGCCAGCAGTTACCAGGATTCGTCCTACGAGCAGTACTTC. Its protein product is CASSYQDSSYEQYF.

The chain employs TRBV7-3 and TRBJ2-1, with 8 bases matching TRBD2. This CDR3 has 17 residues. The junction had 10 bases not matched to a gene; V was cut back by 0 bases and J by 6 bases. Germline V gives CDR1 SGHTA, CDR2 FQGTGA. The CDR3 protein is CASSLTFGREVLNEQFF. The CDR3 DNA is TGTGCCAGCAGCTTAACGTTCGGGCGGGAGGTACTCAATGAGCAGTTCTTC.

The CDR3 sequence: CAISLAGTNTGELFF. The CDR3, as DNA: TGTGCCATTTCCCTAGCGGGAACCAACACCGGGGAGCTGTTTTTT. J is TRBJ2-2 and V is TRBV6-6; TRBD2 matches 9 bases. Germline assignment: CDR1 MNHNY and CDR2 SVGAGI (reference sequence). This CDR3 is built from 15 residues. V was pared by 10 bases and J by 2 bases, with 8 bases of the junction left unmatched.

This rearrangement joins TRBV27 to TRBJ2-1, with 7 bases matching TRBD1. The V segment lost 5 bases and the J segment 8 bases; nucleotides outside the gene matches: 9. This CDR3 contains 14 residues. Germline V gives CDR1 MNHEY, CDR2 SMNVEV (reference sequence). CDR3 bases: TGTGCCAGCAGTCACAGCAGGGGGATGGATGAGCAGTTCTTC. Translated, it gives CASSHSRGMDEQFF.

V gene TRBV5-1 combines with J gene TRBJ2-5; 10 bases fit TRBD1. With the DNA end fitting TRBJ2-7 better, the J assignment may be wrong. The CDR3 has 15 amino acids. Per the germline V gene, CDR1 is SGHRS and CDR2 is YFSETQ. The CDR3: CASSLTDRGLSEQYF. In nucleotides, the CDR3 is TGCGCCAGCAGCTTGACGGACAGGGGGTTAAGCGAGCAGTACTTC.

The V and J genes are TRBV28 and TRBJ1-4; 7 bases are shared with TRBD1. V trimming: 5 bases; J trimming: 8 bases; junction bases outside the gene matches: 11. Germline CDR1 MDHEN, CDR2 SYDVKM. There are 15 residues in the CDR3. This CDR3 reads CASSITGTAGEKLFF. The DNA of the CDR3 is TGTGCCAGCAGTATAACCGGGACAGCTGGGGAAAAACTGTTTTTT.

This chain uses TRBV5-6 with TRBJ2-7, with D unresolved. Germline V gene data show CDR1 as SGHDT and CDR2 as YYEEEE. The CDR3 consists of 13 residues. Between the trimmed V and J ends, which lost 3 bases and 4 bases, there was a span of 11 bases. CDR3 protein: CASSYVGLYEQYF. Written as DNA, the CDR3 is TGTGCCAGCAGCTACGTTGGGCTATACGAGCAGTACTTC. Filled out from reference TRBV5-6 and TRBJ2-7, the complete variable domain reads DAGVTQSPTHLIKTRGQQVTLRCSPKSGHDTVSWYQQALGQGPQFIFQYYEEEERQRGNFPDRFSGHQFPNYSSELNVNALLLGDSALYLCASSYVGLYEQYFGPGTRLTVT.

This chain links TRBV5-1 with TRBJ2-7; D is unclear. Trimming pared 3 bases from V and 7 bases from J, leaving 8 bases between. From germline, CDR1 is SGHRS and CDR2 YFSETQ. This CDR3 region has 11 residues. The CDR3 sequence is CASSSAREQYF. CDR3 nucleotides: TGCGCCAGCAGCTCTGCCCGGGAGCAGTACTTC.

The chain couples TRBV11-2 to TRBJ2-3; 10 bases line up with TRBD2. CDR1 SGHAT and CDR2 FQNNGV come from the germline V gene. J lost 8 bases, V lost 1 base, and 12 bases had no gene match. This CDR3 contains 17 residues. The CDR3 sequence is CASSLGPLAGVFGTQYF. The CDR3 DNA is TGTGCCAGCAGCTTAGGTCCCCTAGCGGGAGTTTTTGGTACGCAGTATTTT.

The gene calls are TRBV6-4 and TRBJ2-1; TRBD2 matches 7 bases. V lost 4 bases, J lost 5 bases, and 8 bases stayed unmatched. CDR1 is MRHNA, CDR2 SNTAGT, per germline. This CDR3 is built from 15 residues. CDR3 DNA: TGTGCCAGCAGTGTGAGGGCTAGCGGCGACAATGAGCAGTTCTTC. It is translated as CASSVRASGDNEQFF.

The chain has TRBV5-1 and TRBJ2-3, with D possibly matching TRBD2 (6 bases). Trimming left V 2 bases short and J 2 bases short, with 12 bases between. CDR3 size: 15 residues. From germline, CDR1 is SGHRS and CDR2 YFSETQ. This CDR3 reads CASSLGGSNTDTQYF. As DNA, the CDR3 is TGCGCCAGCAGCTTAGGAGGGTCCAACACAGATACGCAGTATTTT.

V gene TRBV28 combines with J gene TRBJ2-3; D is perhaps TRBD2 (5 bases). The germline V and J ends were trimmed by 3 bases and 0 bases, with 16 bases remaining between them. Germline V gives CDR1 MDHEN, CDR2 SYDVKM. The CDR3 loop spans 17 amino acids. CDR3 loop: CASSFVVIGLSTDTQYF. The CDR3, as DNA: TGTGCCAGCAGTTTCGTTGTTATCGGACTTAGCACAGATACGCAGTATTTT.

The rearrangement links TRBV7-3 to TRBJ2-1; 9 nucleotides align to TRBD2. The V gene's germline CDR1 is SGHTA and CDR2 FQGTGA. The CDR3 loop spans 14 amino acids. J was trimmed by 6 bases and V by 5 bases; bases with no gene match: 5. In nucleotides, the CDR3 is TGTGCCAGCAGCAAGGGACTAGCCGGCAATGAGCAGTTCTTC. Its protein is CASSKGLAGNEQFF. Together with reference TRBV7-3 and TRBJ2-1, the CDR3 gives the full variable domain: GAGVSQTPSNKVTEKGKYVELRCDPISGHTALYWYRQSLGQGPEFLIYFQGTGAADDSGLPNDRFFAVRPEGSVSTLKIQRTERGDSAVYLCASSKGLAGNEQFFGPGTRLTVL.

CDR3 amino acids: CASSHPASGESYEQYF. The CDR3 DNA follows: TGTGCCAGCAGCCATCCTGCTAGCGGGGAGTCCTACGAGCAGTACTTC. The V gene is TRBV4-2, the J gene TRBJ2-7, with 9 bases aligning to TRBD2. The length of the CDR3 is 16 residues. Per germline, CDR1 LGHNA and CDR2 YNFKEQ. V shed 3 bases and J 1 base; nucleotides not matched to a gene: 7.

J is TRBJ2-6 and V is TRBV5-4; 8 bases align to TRBD2. Germline values: CDR1 SGHNT, CDR2 YYREEE (reference sequence). With 4 bases clipped from V and 2 bases from J, the junction kept 11 bases outside the gene matches. This CDR3 has 18 amino acids. The CDR3 DNA reads as TGTGCCAGCAGCAAGGCGGGACTAGGACCCACTGGGGCCAACGTCCTGACTTTC. Protein product: CASSKAGLGPTGANVLTF.

The chain couples TRBV5-1 to TRBJ2-7; 10 nucleotides match TRBD2. The germline V gene encodes CDR1 SGHRS and CDR2 YFSETQ. Germline trimming cut 0 bases from V and 3 bases from J; bases unmatched to any gene: 3. CDR3 length: 15 amino acids. The CDR3 nucleotides read TGCGCCAGCAGCTTGGATAGCGGGAGGTTCTACGAGCAGTACTTC. It encodes CASSLDSGRFYEQYF.